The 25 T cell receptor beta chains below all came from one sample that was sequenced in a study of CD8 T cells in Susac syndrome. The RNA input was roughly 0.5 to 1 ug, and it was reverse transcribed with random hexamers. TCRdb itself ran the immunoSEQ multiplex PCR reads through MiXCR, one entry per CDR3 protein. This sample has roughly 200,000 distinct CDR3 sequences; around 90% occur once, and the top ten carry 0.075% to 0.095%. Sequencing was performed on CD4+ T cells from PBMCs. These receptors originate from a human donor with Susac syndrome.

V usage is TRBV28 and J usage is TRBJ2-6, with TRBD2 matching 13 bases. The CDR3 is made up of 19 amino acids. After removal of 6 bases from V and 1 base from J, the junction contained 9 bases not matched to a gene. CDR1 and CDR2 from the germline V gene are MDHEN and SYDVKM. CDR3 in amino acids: CASSSTSGRINSGANVLTF. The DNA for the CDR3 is TGTGCCAGCAGCTCGACTAGCGGGAGGATTAATTCTGGGGCCAACGTCCTGACTTTC.

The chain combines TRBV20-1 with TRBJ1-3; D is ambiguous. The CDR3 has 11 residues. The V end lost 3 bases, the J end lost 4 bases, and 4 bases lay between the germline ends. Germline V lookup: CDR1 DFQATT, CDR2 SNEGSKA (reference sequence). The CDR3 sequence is CSASVGNTIYF. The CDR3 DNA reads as TGCAGTGCTAGTGTCGGAAACACCATATATTTT.

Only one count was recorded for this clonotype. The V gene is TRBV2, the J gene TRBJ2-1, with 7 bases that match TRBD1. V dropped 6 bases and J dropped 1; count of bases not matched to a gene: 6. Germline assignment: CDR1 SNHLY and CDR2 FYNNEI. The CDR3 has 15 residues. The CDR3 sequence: CASSEQGQSYNEQFF. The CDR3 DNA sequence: TGTGCCAGCAGCGAACAGGGACAGTCCTACAATGAGCAGTTCTTC.

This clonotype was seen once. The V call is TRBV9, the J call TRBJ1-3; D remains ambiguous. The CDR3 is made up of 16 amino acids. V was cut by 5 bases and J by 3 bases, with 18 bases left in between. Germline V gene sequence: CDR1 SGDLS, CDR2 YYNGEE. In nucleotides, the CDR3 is TGTGCCAGCAGTCCTAGCGGGGTTTGGGTTGGAAACACCATATATTTT. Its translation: CASSPSGVWVGNTIYF.

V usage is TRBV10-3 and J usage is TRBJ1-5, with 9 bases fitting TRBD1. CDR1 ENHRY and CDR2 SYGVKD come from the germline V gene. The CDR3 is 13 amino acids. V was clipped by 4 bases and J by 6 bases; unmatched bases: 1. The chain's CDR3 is CAISGTGVQPQHF. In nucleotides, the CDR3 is TGTGCCATCAGTGGGACAGGGGTTCAGCCCCAGCATTTT.

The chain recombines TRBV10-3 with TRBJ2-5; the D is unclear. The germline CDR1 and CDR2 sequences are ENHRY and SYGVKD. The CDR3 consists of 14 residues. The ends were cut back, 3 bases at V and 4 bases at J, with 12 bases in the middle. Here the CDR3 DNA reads TGTGCCATCAGTGACTCCAGAACTTTAGAGACCCAGTACTTC. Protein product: CAISDSRTLETQYF.

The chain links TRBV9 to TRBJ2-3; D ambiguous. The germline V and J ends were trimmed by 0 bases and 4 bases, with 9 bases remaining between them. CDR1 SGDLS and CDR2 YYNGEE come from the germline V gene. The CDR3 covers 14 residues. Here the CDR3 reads CASSVGLEPDTQYF. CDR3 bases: TGTGCCAGCAGCGTAGGGCTAGAACCAGATACGCAGTATTTT.

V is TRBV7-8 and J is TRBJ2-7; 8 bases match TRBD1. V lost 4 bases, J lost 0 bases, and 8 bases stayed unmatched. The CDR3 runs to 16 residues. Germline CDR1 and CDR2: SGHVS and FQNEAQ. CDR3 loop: CASSSWTGRTSYEQYF. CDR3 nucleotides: TGTGCCAGCAGCTCTTGGACAGGGAGAACCTCCTACGAGCAGTACTTC.

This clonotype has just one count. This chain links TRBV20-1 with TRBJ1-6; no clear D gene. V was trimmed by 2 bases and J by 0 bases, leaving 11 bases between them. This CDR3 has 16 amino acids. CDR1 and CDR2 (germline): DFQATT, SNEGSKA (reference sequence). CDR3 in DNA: TGCAGTGCTAGAAGGACGGCCCGCTCCTATAATTCACCCCTCCACTTT. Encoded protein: CSARRTARSYNSPLHF.

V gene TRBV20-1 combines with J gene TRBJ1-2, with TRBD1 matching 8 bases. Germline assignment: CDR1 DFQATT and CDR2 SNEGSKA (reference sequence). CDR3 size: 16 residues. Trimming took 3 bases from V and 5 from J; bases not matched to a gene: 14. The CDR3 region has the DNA TGCAGTGCTAGCCGGGGGGCCGGACAGGGAGGGTATGGCTACACCTTC. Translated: CSASRGAGQGGYGYTF.

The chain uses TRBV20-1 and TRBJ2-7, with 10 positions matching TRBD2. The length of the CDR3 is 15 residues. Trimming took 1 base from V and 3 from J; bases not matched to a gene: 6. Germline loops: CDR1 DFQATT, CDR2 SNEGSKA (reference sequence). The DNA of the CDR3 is TGCAGTGCTAGAGGACTAGCGGGTAGGGTCTACGAGCAGTACTTC. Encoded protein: CSARGLAGRVYEQYF.

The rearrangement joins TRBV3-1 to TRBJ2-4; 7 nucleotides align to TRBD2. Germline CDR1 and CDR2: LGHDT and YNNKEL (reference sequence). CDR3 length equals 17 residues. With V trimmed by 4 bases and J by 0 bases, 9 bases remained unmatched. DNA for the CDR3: TGTGCCAGCAGCCCAAATCTGGCGGGAGTAGCCAAAAACATTCAGTACTTC. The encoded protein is CASSPNLAGVAKNIQYF.

The CDR3 sequence is CASSPTGARDYEQYF. The CDR3 nucleotides are TGTGCCAGCTCACCTACCGGGGCCAGAGACTACGAGCAGTACTTC. The V call is TRBV18, the J call TRBJ2-7; D could derive from TRBD1 or TRBD2 (5 bases each). The CDR3 is made up of 15 amino acids. Trimming stripped 3 bases from V and 3 bases from J, with 15 bases between. Looked up from germline, CDR1 is KGHSH and CDR2 is LQKENI.

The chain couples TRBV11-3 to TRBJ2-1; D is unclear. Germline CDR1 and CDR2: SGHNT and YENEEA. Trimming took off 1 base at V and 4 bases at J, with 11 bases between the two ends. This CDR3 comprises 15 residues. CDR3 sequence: CASSLGGLQYNEQFF. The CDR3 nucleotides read TGTGCCAGCAGCTTAGGTGGGTTGCAATACAATGAGCAGTTCTTC.

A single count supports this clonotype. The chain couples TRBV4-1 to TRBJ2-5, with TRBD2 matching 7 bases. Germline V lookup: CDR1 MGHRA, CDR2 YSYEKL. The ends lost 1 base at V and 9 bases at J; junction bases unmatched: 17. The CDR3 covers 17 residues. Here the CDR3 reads CASSQAGGLAASGAQYF. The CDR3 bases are TGCGCCAGCAGCCAAGCTGGGGGTCTAGCGGCCTCTGGGGCCCAGTACTTC.

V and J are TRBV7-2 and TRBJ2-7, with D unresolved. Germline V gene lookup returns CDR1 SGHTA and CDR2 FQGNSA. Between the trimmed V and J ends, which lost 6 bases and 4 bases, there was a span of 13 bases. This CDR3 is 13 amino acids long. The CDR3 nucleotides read TGTGCCAGCAGTCCCGCTAGGGCTTACGAGCAGTACTTC. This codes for CASSPARAYEQYF.

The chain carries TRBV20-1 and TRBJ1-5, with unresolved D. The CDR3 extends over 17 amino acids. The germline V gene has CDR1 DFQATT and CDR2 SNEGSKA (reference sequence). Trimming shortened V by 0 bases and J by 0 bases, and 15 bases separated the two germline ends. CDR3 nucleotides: TGCAGTGCTAGAGACCCGGAGAGGATACATAGCAATCAGCCCCAGCATTTT. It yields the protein CSARDPERIHSNQPQHF.

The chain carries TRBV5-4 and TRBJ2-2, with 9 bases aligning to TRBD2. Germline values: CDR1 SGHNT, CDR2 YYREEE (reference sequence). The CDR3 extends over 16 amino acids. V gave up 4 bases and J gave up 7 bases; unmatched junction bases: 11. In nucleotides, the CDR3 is TGTGCCAGCAGCGCCAACTCCGGGACTAGCAACGGGGAGCTGTTTTTT. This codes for CASSANSGTSNGELFF.

The CDR3 here is CASSPGTGFYGYTF. CDR3 sequence (DNA): TGTGCCAGCAGTCCCGGGACAGGGTTCTATGGCTACACCTTC. This sequence joins TRBV12-3 or TRBV12-4 and TRBJ1-2; 9 bases fit TRBD1. The CDR3 contains 14 residues. J lost 4 bases, V lost 5 bases, and 5 bases had no gene match.

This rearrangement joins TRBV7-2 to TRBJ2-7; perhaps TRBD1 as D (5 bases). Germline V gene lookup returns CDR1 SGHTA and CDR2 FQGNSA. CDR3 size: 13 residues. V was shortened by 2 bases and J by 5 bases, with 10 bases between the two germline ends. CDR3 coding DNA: TGTGCCAGCAGCTTATCAGGGTCCCACGAGCAGTACTTC. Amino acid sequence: CASSLSGSHEQYF.

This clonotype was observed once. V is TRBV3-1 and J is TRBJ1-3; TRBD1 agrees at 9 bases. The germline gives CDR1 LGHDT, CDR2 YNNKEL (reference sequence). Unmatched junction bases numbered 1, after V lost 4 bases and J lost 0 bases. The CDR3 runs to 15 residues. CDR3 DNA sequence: TGTGCCAGCAGCCGGACAGGGGTCTCTGGAAACACCATATATTTT. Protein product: CASSRTGVSGNTIYF.

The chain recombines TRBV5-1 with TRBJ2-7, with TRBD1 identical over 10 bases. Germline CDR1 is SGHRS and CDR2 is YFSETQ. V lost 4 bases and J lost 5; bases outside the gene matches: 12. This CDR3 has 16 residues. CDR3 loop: CASSETLPGQGNEQYF. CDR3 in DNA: TGCGCCAGCAGCGAGACACTACCGGGACAGGGGAACGAGCAGTACTTC.

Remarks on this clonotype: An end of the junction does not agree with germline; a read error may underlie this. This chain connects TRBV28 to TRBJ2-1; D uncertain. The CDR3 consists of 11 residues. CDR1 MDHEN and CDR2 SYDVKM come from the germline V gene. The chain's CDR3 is CASSPGNVQFF. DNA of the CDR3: TGTGCCAGCAGTCCAGGTAATGTGCAGTTCTTC.

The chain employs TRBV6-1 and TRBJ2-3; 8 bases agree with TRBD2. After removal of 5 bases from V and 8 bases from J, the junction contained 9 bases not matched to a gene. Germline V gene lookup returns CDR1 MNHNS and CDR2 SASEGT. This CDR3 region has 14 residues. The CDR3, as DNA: TGTGCCAGCAGTCCCTCTTCGGGGGGGGGTACGCAGTATTTT. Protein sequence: CASSPSSGGGTQYF.

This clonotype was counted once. As DNA, the CDR3 is TGTGCCAGCACCCTCGAACAGGGGAGCACTGAAGCTTTCTTT. Protein sequence: CASTLEQGSTEAFF. The chain couples TRBV12-3 or TRBV12-4 to TRBJ1-1, with 7 positions matching TRBD1. Germline trimming cut 7 bases from V and 4 bases from J; bases unmatched to any gene: 9. This CDR3 is 14 amino acids long.